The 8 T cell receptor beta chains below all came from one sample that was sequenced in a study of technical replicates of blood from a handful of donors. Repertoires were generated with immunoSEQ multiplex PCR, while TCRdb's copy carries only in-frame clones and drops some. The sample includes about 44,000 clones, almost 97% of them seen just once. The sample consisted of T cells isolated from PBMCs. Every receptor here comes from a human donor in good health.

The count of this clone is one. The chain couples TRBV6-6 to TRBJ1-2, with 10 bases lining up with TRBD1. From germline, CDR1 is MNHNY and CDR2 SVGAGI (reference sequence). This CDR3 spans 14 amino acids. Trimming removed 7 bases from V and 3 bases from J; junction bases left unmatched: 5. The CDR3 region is CASNDRGLDYGYTF. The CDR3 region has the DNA TGTGCCAGCAACGACAGGGGGCTGGACTATGGCTACACCTTC.

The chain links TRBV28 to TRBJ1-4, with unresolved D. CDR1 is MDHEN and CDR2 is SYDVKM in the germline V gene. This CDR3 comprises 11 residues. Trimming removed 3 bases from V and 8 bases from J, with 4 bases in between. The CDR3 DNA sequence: TGTGCCAGCAGTTTGGAGGAAAAACTGTTTTTT. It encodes CASSLEEKLFF.

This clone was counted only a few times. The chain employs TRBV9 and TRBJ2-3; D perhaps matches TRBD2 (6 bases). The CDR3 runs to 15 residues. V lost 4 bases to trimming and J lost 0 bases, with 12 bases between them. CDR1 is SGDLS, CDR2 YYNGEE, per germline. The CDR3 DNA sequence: TGTGCCAGCAGCCCCCGGGACTTGAGCACAGATACGCAGTATTTT. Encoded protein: CASSPRDLSTDTQYF.

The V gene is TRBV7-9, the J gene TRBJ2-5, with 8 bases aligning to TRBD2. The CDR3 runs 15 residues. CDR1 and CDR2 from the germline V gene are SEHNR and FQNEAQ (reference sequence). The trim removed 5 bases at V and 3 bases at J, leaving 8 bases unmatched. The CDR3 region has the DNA TGTGCCAGCAGCCCGGGACTAGGGTTCAAAGAGACCCAGTACTTC. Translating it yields CASSPGLGFKETQYF. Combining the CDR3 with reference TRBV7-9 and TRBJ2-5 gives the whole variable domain DTGVSQNPRHKITKRGQNVTFRCDPISEHNRLYWYRQTLGQGPEFLTYFQNEAQLEKSRLLSDRFSAERPKGSFSTLEIQRTEQGDSAMYLCASSPGLGFKETQYFGPGTRLLVL.

The CDR3 loop is CSVAKAAGWYEQYF. CDR3 coding DNA: TGCAGCGTTGCCAAAGCAGCGGGGTGGTACGAGCAGTACTTC. The chain couples TRBV29-1 to TRBJ2-7, with 7 bases matching TRBD2. CDR1 and CDR2 (germline): SQVTM, ANQGSEA. The CDR3 loop spans 14 amino acids. After removal of 4 bases from V and 4 bases from J, the junction contained 10 bases not matched to a gene.

The CDR3 nucleotides are TGCGCCAGCGGTCCGGGGGGCTCCTACAATGAGCAGTTCTTC. This translates into CASGPGGSYNEQFF. This chain uses TRBV5-1 with TRBJ2-1; 7 nucleotides agree with TRBD2. J lost 0 bases, V lost 7 bases, and 4 bases had no gene match. The CDR3 has 14 amino acids. Germline assignment: CDR1 SGHRS and CDR2 YFSETQ.

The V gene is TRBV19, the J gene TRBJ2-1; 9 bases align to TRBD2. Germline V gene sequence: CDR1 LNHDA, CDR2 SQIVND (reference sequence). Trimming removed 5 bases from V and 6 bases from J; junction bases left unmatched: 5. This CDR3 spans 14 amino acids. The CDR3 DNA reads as TGTGCCAGTAGTTTACAGCGGGAGGTCAATGAGCAGTTCTTC. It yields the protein CASSLQREVNEQFF.

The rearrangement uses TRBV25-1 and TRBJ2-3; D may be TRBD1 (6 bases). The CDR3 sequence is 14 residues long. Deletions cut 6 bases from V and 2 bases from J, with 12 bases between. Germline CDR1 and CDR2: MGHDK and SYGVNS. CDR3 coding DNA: TGTGCCAGCAGATCCGGGACAATCACAGATACGCAGTATTTT. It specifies CASRSGTITDTQYF.